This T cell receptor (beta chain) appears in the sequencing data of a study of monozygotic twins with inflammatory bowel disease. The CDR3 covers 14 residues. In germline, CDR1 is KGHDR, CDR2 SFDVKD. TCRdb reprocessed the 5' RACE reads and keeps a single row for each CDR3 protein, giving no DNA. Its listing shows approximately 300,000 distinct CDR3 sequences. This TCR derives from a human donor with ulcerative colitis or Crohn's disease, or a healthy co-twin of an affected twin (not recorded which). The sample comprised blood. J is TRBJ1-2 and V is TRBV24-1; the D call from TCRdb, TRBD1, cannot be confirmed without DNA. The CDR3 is CAASSSGESYGYTF.